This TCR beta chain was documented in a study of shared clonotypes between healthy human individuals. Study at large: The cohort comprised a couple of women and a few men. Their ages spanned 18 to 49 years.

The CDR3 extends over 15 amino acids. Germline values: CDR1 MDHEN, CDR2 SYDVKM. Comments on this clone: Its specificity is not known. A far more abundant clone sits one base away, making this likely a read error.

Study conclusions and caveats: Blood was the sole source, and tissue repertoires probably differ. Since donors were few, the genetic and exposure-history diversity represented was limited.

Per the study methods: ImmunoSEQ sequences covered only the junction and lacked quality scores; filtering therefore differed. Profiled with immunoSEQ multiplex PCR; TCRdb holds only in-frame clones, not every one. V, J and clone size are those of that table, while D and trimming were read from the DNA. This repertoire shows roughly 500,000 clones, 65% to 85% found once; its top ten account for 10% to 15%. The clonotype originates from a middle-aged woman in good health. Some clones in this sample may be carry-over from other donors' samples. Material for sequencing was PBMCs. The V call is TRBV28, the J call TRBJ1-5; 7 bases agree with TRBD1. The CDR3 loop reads CDSSPGGFSNQPQHF. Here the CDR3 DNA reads TGTGACAGCAGTCCAGGGGGTTTCAGCAATCAGCCCCAGCATTTT.